The 30 T cell receptor beta chains below all came from one sample that was sequenced in a study of blood T cell repertoires in COVID-19. Assay: immunoSEQ multiplex PCR; the TCRdb copy retains only in-frame clones and omits some. The sample has around 230,000 clones, approximately 87% seen once. The sample taken for sequencing was peripheral blood. The receptor source for this set is a woman in her 70s with active or convalescent COVID-19.

The chain is built from TRBV5-4 and TRBJ1-2, with D uncertain. This CDR3 has 13 residues. The V gene lost 4 bases and the J gene lost 0 bases, with 7 bases spanning the gap. Germline V lookup: CDR1 SGHNT, CDR2 YYREEE (reference sequence). CDR3 nucleotide sequence: TGTGCCAGCAGCCACACAGCTAACTATGGCTACACCTTC. This translates into CASSHTANYGYTF.

This clone was observed a few times. V and J are TRBV3-1 (or the pseudogene TRBV3-2) and TRBJ2-3; 9 positions agree with TRBD2. Losses at the gene ends were 5 bases for V and 0 bases for J; bases not matched to a gene: 3. The germline V gene has CDR1 LGHDT and CDR2 YNNKEL (reference sequence). The CDR3 has 15 residues. CDR3 in amino acids: CASSGREGSTDTQYF. Here the CDR3 DNA reads TGTGCCAGCAGCGGGCGGGAGGGTAGCACAGATACGCAGTATTTT.

The chain couples TRBV7-6 to TRBJ2-5; D remains ambiguous. This CDR3 comprises 15 residues. Germline values: CDR1 SGHVS, CDR2 FNYEAQ. The V gene lost 2 bases and the J gene lost 3 bases, with 13 bases spanning the gap. This CDR3 is CASSLFGGAKETQYF. The CDR3 DNA reads TGTGCCAGCAGCTTATTCGGCGGTGCCAAAGAGACCCAGTACTTC. Full variable domain (missing parts from reference TRBV7-6 and TRBJ2-5): GAGVSQSPRYKVTKRGQDVALRCDPISGHVSLYWYRQALGQGPEFLTYFNYEAQQDKSGLPNDRFSAERPEGSISTLTIQRTEQRDSAMYRCASSLFGGAKETQYFGPGTRLLVL.

The chain uses TRBV29-1 and TRBJ2-1; 13 nucleotides align to TRBD2. The CDR3 has 15 amino acids. Germline trimming cut 8 bases from V and 9 bases from J; bases unmatched to any gene: 13. The germline gives CDR1 SQVTM, CDR2 ANQGSEA. This CDR3 reads CSSYRTSGGVGEQFF. DNA for the CDR3: TGCAGCAGCTACCGGACTAGCGGGGGAGTTGGTGAGCAGTTCTTC.

V usage is TRBV6-2 or TRBV6-3 and J usage is TRBJ2-5; TRBD2 matches at 14 bases. Germline V gives CDR1 MNHEY, CDR2 SVGEGT. CDR3 length: 17 residues. With V trimmed by 5 bases and J by 7 bases, 12 bases remained unmatched. The DNA for the CDR3 is TGTGCCAGCAGTCACCCCGCCGGGACTAGCGGGGGAGGGACCCAGTACTTC. Residues: CASSHPAGTSGGGTQYF.

The chain carries TRBV30 and TRBJ1-3; D unresolved. Germline V gene lookup returns CDR1 GTSNPN and CDR2 SVGIG (reference sequence). Deletions cut 2 bases from V and 0 bases from J, with 8 bases between. The CDR3 is 14 residues long. The CDR3 coding sequence is TGTGCCTGGAGTCTCACTGGCTCTGGAAACACCATATATTTT. Its protein product is CAWSLTGSGNTIYF.

The chain couples TRBV7-3 to TRBJ1-2, with 7 bases identical to TRBD1. The germline V gene encodes CDR1 SGHTA and CDR2 FQGTGA. V trimming: 8 bases; J trimming: 2 bases; junction bases outside the gene matches: 5. The CDR3 covers 13 residues. The CDR3 bases are TGTGCCAGCGCCGAACAGGGGAACTATGGCTACACCTTC. Protein: CASAEQGNYGYTF.

This clone was found a few times. V is TRBV7-2 and J is TRBJ2-3; 13 positions agree with TRBD2. Germline CDR1 and CDR2: SGHTA and FQGNSA. The CDR3 loop spans 15 amino acids. The V and J ends lost 3 bases and 5 bases, in that order; junction bases with no gene match: 2. DNA of the CDR3: TGTGCCAGCAGCTTTACTAGCGGGAGGGGAGATACGCAGTATTTT. It encodes CASSFTSGRGDTQYF. Based on the CDR3 plus reference TRBV7-2 and TRBJ2-3, the full variable domain is GAGVSQSPSNKVTEKGKDVELRCDPISGHTALYWYRQSLGQGLEFLIYFQGNSAPDKSGLPSDRFSAERTGGSVSTLTIQRTQQEDSAVYLCASSFTSGRGDTQYFGPGTRLTVL.

This rearrangement joins TRBV6-2 or TRBV6-3 to TRBJ1-5; D may be TRBD1 (6 bases). Germline V CDR1 and CDR2: MNHEY, SVGEGT. V lost 6 bases and J lost 3, with 12 bases in between. The CDR3 covers 14 residues. The CDR3 protein is CASSSGQLNQPQHF. The CDR3 DNA follows: TGTGCCAGCAGCTCCGGACAGCTCAATCAGCCCCAGCATTTT.

This clone has a single count. This chain joins TRBV6-5 and TRBJ2-5, with no clear D. CDR1 is MNHEY and CDR2 is SVGAGI in the germline V gene. The CDR3 is 11 residues long. V lost 4 bases to trimming and J lost 4 bases, with 4 bases between them. The CDR3 nucleotides read TGTGCCAGCAGTTCCAGAGAGACCCAGTACTTC. Protein sequence: CASSSRETQYF.

This chain uses TRBV9 with TRBJ2-7; TRBD2 is a possible D gene (5 bases). Germline CDR1 SGDLS, CDR2 YYNGEE. The ends were cut back, 4 bases at V and 2 bases at J, with 7 bases in the middle. The CDR3 loop spans 12 amino acids. The CDR3 loop reads CASSSGTYEQYF. CDR3 sequence (DNA): TGTGCCAGCAGCTCCGGGACCTACGAGCAGTACTTC.

The chain couples TRBV7-3 to TRBJ2-1, with 12 nucleotides matching TRBD2. Germline CDR1 SGHTA, CDR2 FQGTGA. The CDR3 has 16 residues. V dropped 5 bases and J dropped 7; count of bases not matched to a gene: 9. CDR3 protein: CASSPTTSGGRNEQFF. The CDR3 DNA reads TGTGCCAGCAGCCCCACGACTAGCGGGGGTCGGAATGAGCAGTTCTTC.

The V gene is TRBV29-1, the J gene TRBJ2-7; D is perhaps TRBD2 (5 bases). CDR1 SQVTM and CDR2 ANQGSEA come from the germline V gene. V shed 6 bases and J shed 0 bases, with 12 bases lying between them. The CDR3 extends over 13 amino acids. The CDR3 loop is CSVRGQLSYEQYF. The DNA for the CDR3 is TGCAGCGTGAGAGGGCAGCTCTCCTACGAGCAGTACTTC.

The CDR3 DNA reads TGTGCCAGCAGTGAACCCAGATACAGGAATGAGCAGTTCTTC. It codes for CASSEPRYRNEQFF. V is TRBV2 and J is TRBJ2-1, with a tentative D call TRBD1 (5 bases). Germline V lookup: CDR1 SNHLY, CDR2 FYNNEI. V was clipped by 2 bases and J by 7 bases, with 12 bases between them. The CDR3 is 14 amino acids.

This chain links TRBV10-1 with TRBJ1-4, with D hard to call. Germline V gene lookup returns CDR1 WNHNN and CDR2 SYGVQD (reference sequence). With 3 bases removed from V and 10 bases from J, the gap between germline ends came to 18 bases. The CDR3 is 15 residues long. In DNA, the CDR3 is TGCGCCAGCAGTGATCCCCAGGACTCCTCGGGAAAACTGTTTTTT. Amino acids: CASSDPQDSSGKLFF.

This clone turned up a few times. The chain carries TRBV9 and TRBJ1-3; no clear D gene. Germline V gene lookup returns CDR1 SGDLS and CDR2 YYNGEE. The CDR3 totals 15 residues. V lost 0 bases and J 3 bases, leaving 10 bases between the germline ends. The chain's CDR3 is CASSVDAGSGNTIYF. CDR3 coding DNA: TGTGCCAGCAGCGTAGATGCGGGGAGTGGAAACACCATATATTTT.

This clone occurred a few times. This chain uses TRBV30 with TRBJ1-6; D gene ambiguous. The ends were cut back, 0 bases at V and 10 bases at J, with 10 bases in the middle. Germline loops: CDR1 GTSNPN, CDR2 SVGIG (reference sequence). This CDR3 comprises 13 residues. The DNA for the CDR3 is TGTGCCTGGAGTGTACGGACTGGATCACCCCTCCACTTT. This gives the protein CAWSVRTGSPLHF.

This rearrangement joins TRBV24-1 to TRBJ2-3; 9 nucleotides line up with TRBD2. Germline V gene lookup returns CDR1 KGHDR and CDR2 SFDVKD. The CDR3 is made up of 17 amino acids. Trimming removed 3 bases from V and 4 bases from J; junction bases left unmatched: 10. The CDR3 is CATSDPTSGDDSDTQYF. The CDR3 DNA is TGTGCCACCAGTGATCCGACTAGCGGTGACGATTCAGATACGCAGTATTTT.

The chain combines TRBV1 with TRBJ1-2; the tabulated D call, TRBD1, remains unverified against the DNA. TRBV1 is reported as a pseudogene. This CDR3 spans 15 amino acids. CDR3 DNA sequence: TGCACCCGCGGGACAGGGCCGAAAGAACCATATGGCTACACCTTC. Its translation is CTRGTGPKEPYGYTF.

This rearrangement joins TRBV7-2 to TRBJ2-5, with 7 bases matching TRBD2. This CDR3 region has 15 residues. Germline CDR1 reads SGHTA; CDR2 reads FQGNSA. V dropped 5 bases and J dropped 5; count of bases not matched to a gene: 11. CDR3 sequence: CASSTQRGPGETQYF. The DNA of the CDR3 is TGTGCCAGCAGCACCCAGCGGGGCCCGGGGGAGACCCAGTACTTC. Full variable domain (remainder filled in from reference TRBV7-2 and TRBJ2-5): GAGVSQSPSNKVTEKGKDVELRCDPISGHTALYWYRQSLGQGLEFLIYFQGNSAPDKSGLPSDRFSAERTGGSVSTLTIQRTQQEDSAVYLCASSTQRGPGETQYFGPGTRLLVL.

Comments on this clone: The sample has other DNA sequences that encode this CDR3 too. The chain carries TRBV2 and TRBJ1-1, with a weak D call TRBD1 (5 bases). The CDR3 extends over 12 amino acids. Germline CDR1 reads SNHLY; CDR2 reads FYNNEI. Trimming cost V 7 bases and J 5 bases, with 11 bases left between them. The CDR3 is CASTTGGTEAFF. In DNA form, the CDR3 reads TGTGCCAGCACCACCGGGGGGACTGAAGCTTTCTTT.

CDR3 nucleotide sequence: TGTGCCAGCTCACCCCCCGACAACTACGAGCAGTACTTC. This translates into CASSPPDNYEQYF. This chain joins TRBV18 and TRBJ2-7; D is ambiguous. Germline lookup yields CDR1 KGHSH and CDR2 LQKENI. The CDR3 loop spans 13 amino acids. Trimming removed 3 bases from V and 3 bases from J, with 9 bases in between.

The chain carries TRBV18 and TRBJ2-7; 9 bases map to TRBD1. Germline V lookup: CDR1 KGHSH, CDR2 LQKENI. CDR3 length: 16 amino acids. Trimming removed 5 bases from V and 2 bases from J; junction bases left unmatched: 10. The CDR3 region has the DNA TGTGCCAGCTCAACCTCTCCGGGACAGGGACCCTACGAGCAGTACTTC. Translation gives CASSTSPGQGPYEQYF.

The chain combines TRBV11-3 with TRBJ2-1; D is possibly TRBD2 (6 bases). The CDR3 consists of 15 residues. Germline CDR1 and CDR2: SGHNT and YENEEA. The V and J ends lost 1 base and 1 base respectively, with 8 bases between them. The CDR3 protein is CASSLALASYNEQFF. In DNA, the CDR3 is TGTGCCAGCAGCTTAGCGCTAGCGTCCTACAATGAGCAGTTCTTC.

The V call is TRBV3-1 (or the pseudogene TRBV3-2), the J call TRBJ2-7; a weak D match, TRBD2 (5 bases). CDR3 length equals 14 residues. CDR1 and CDR2 (germline): LGHDT, YNNKEL (reference sequence). V was shortened by 0 bases and J by 5 bases, with 11 bases between the two germline ends. The CDR3, as DNA: TGTGCCAGCAGCCAAGACTTCTGGGGAGACGAGCAGTACTTC. This translates into CASSQDFWGDEQYF.

This clone was counted a few times. The V call is TRBV3-1 (or the pseudogene TRBV3-2), the J call TRBJ2-1; possibly TRBD1 for D (6 bases). The ends were cut back, 4 bases at V and 1 base at J, with 8 bases in the middle. The CDR3 contains 14 residues. The germline V gene has CDR1 LGHDT and CDR2 YNNKEL (reference sequence). The CDR3 sequence is CASSRQVSYNEQFF. For the CDR3, the DNA is TGTGCCAGCAGCCGACAGGTGTCCTACAATGAGCAGTTCTTC.

The chain is built from TRBV5-1 and TRBJ1-2, with 9 nucleotides matching TRBD1. Germline CDR1 and CDR2: SGHRS and YFSETQ. The CDR3 is made up of 16 amino acids. With 4 bases clipped from V and 4 bases from J, the junction kept 11 bases outside the gene matches. The CDR3 coding sequence is TGCGCCAGCAGCACTAATCCGGGACAGGGAATCTATGGCTACACCTTC. Its translation: CASSTNPGQGIYGYTF.

This clone was counted only a few times. V is TRBV5-4 and J is TRBJ1-4; perhaps TRBD1 as D (6 bases). Germline V gene sequence: CDR1 SGHNT, CDR2 YYREEE (reference sequence). The CDR3 extends over 16 amino acids. Trimming took off 2 bases at V and 8 bases at J, with 19 bases between the two ends. The CDR3 loop reads CASSLTSGAGGEKLFF. CDR3 bases: TGTGCCAGCAGCTTAACCTCAGGGGCGGGCGGAGAAAAACTGTTTTTT.

In this sample, this clone turned up once. This chain joins TRBV6-5 and TRBJ1-2, with D hard to call. This CDR3 contains 12 residues. Germline V gene lookup returns CDR1 MNHEY and CDR2 SVGAGI. V was cut by 6 bases and J by 5 bases, with 10 bases left in between. The CDR3 DNA sequence: TGTGCCAGCAGCGTCAGCGAGTATGGCTACACCTTC. This sequence encodes CASSVSEYGYTF.

The chain links TRBV19 to TRBJ1-2; 10 positions match TRBD1. The germline gives CDR1 LNHDA, CDR2 SQIVND (reference sequence). The CDR3 covers 17 residues. J was trimmed by 0 bases and V by 4 bases; bases with no gene match: 8. CDR3 sequence reads: CASSSRGQGRTNYGYTF. For the CDR3, the DNA is TGTGCCAGTAGTAGCCGGGGACAGGGGAGGACTAACTATGGCTACACCTTC.